This TCR beta chain was captured by sequencing in a study of CD8+ T cells in alopecia areata (dated by TCRdb to 2016 to 2018). Regarding the research as a whole: The treated patients, all with moderate-to-severe alopecia areata, were enrolled in an open-label pilot trial of oral tofacitinib given at 5 to 10 mg twice daily. Scalp tissue and sorted CD4+ and CD8+ peripheral blood T cells from patchy and totalis/universalis alopecia areata patients and from healthy controls were covered by human TCRbeta sequencing. RNA came from the PAXgene miRNA kit for fixed scalp, the miRNeasy kit for PBMCs, and the RNeasy kit for mouse skin. Clonality in the scalp was compared among normal scalp (n=4), patchy alopecia areata scalp (n=8), and alopecia totalis/universalis scalp (n=8). The study used high-throughput TCRbeta sequencing to examine T cell clonal expansion in alopecia areata, in both the C3H/HeJ mouse model and human patients. Patients stayed on tofacitinib for 6 to 18 months and then had 6 months of follow-up off drug so that delayed response and recurrence could be assessed. Biopsies were taken from tofacitinib-treated patients at baseline and again at 4 and 24 weeks into treatment, and several of those patients also had a later scalp biopsy. For the treated patients, the SALT score, which quantifies what percentage of scalp surface area is affected, served as the measure of disease severity. Amplification of TCRbeta CDR3 regions was done by immunoSEQ multiplex PCR using 35 Vbeta forward primers and 13 Jbeta reverse primers. Study-wide findings and limitations: Compared with normal scalp, lesional scalp, particularly in alopecia totalis/universalis, had higher clonality and more expanded CD8+ clones, which suggests antigenic drive. Resident alphabeta T cells in normal human skin are also sequenced, complicating scalp TCR repertoire analysis, unlike mouse skin dominated by gammadelta T cells. The treated cohort was small, with a single nonresponder, so links between baseline CD8+ expansion and response need larger studies. Scalp clonality and the number of expanded CD8+ clones among the top 100 scalp clones were significantly decreased by tofacitinib. Compared with mice, TCR sequences shared between patients were less clear, possibly partly because of HLA diversity across the patient population. During tofacitinib treatment, many expanded lesional clones stuck around in both scalp and blood, and this persistence may partly explain why relapse happens after treatment is stopped.

The method was the immunoSEQ multiplex PCR assay. RNA was extracted from all samples and reverse transcribed into cDNA, which served as template for TCR sequencing. SuperScript III was used to make first-strand cDNA, primed with a 2:1 mix of oligo-dT and random hexamers. Amplification bias was assessed with a synthetic immune receptor repertoire, and residual bias was removed computationally. Processing in the source paper ran as follows. Raw reads were preprocessed to remove errors, and CDR3 was defined according to IMGT conventions as the region from the conserved cysteine to phenylalanine. To get clonality, Shannon entropy was normalized by log2 of the number of productive unique TCRs and the result was subtracted from 1. Whether each scalp clone was CD4 or CD8 was inferred by checking scalp TCRbeta sequences against the CD4 and CD8 repertoires from sorted blood. Held by TCRdb, this immuneACCESS table contains in-frame sequences only and omits some clones. Under half of the omission traces to an unresolved V gene where checked; the cause of the rest is unknown. Clone size and V and J calls were adopted from that table, with D and trimming inferred from the DNA. This sample holds about 180,000 clones; roughly 46% were observed only once. Jointly, the top ten make up 10% of the sample.

The treatment or condition label on this specimen signifies: oral pan-JAK inhibitor, 5-10 mg twice daily. Lesional scalp punch biopsies and peripheral blood were obtained from alopecia areata patients. PBMCs were isolated by density centrifugation and stained for CD3, CD4 and CD8, and CD4+ and CD8+ T cells were sorted on a FACSAria. Trimming accounts for 5 bases at V and 1 base at J, while the number of junction bases matched to no gene is 7. The CDR3 starts with the cysteine, ends with the phenylalanine, and has 16 residues. Just the 48-base CDR3 DNA is kept, in frame starting at base 1. The germline V gene encodes CDR1 SEHNR and CDR2 FQNEAQ (reference sequence). In its sample, this clone was seen a few times. What this receptor recognizes is not known. Per-base qualities were not stored, and no clone one base away is much larger.

Sequenced here: CD8+ T cells sorted from blood, sampled at roughly week 53, from a patient treated with tofacitinib. The clonotype was recovered from a human donor with alopecia areata. The chain employs TRBV7-9 and TRBJ1-2, and TRBD1 aligns with 10 junction nucleotides. The sequence in DNA is TGTGCCAGCAGCCACAAAGACAGGGGGCTTAACTATGGCTACACCTTC. It translates as CASSHKDRGLNYGYTF.